The next 17 T cell receptor beta chains were all read from a single sample in a study of monozygotic twins with cystic fibrosis. The data were produced by immunoSEQ multiplex PCR, yet TCRdb's version contains in-frame clones alone and is incomplete. The data hold over 20,000 clones, with under 95% observed a single time. Sequencing input: blood. These receptors were obtained from a girl aged 2 to 10 with cystic fibrosis.

The chain uses TRBV29-1 and TRBJ2-3; TRBD1 matches at 10 bases. There are 16 residues in the CDR3. V trimming: 4 bases; J trimming: 0 bases; junction bases outside the gene matches: 7. CDR1 is SQVTM, CDR2 ANQGSEA, per germline. CDR3 residues: CSVGGTGVSSTDTQYF. The CDR3 region has the DNA TGCAGCGTTGGGGGGACAGGGGTCTCAAGCACAGATACGCAGTATTTT.

This rearrangement joins TRBV9 to TRBJ2-1, with D possibly matching TRBD1 (5 bases). The CDR3 totals 14 residues. V dropped 3 bases and J dropped 5 bases, with 12 bases sitting between them. Germline V gene data show CDR1 as SGDLS and CDR2 as YYNGEE. CDR3: CASSGTRFDNEQFF. CDR3 nucleotides: TGTGCCAGCAGCGGGACACGATTCGACAATGAGCAGTTCTTC. Together with reference TRBV9 and TRBJ2-1, the CDR3 gives the full variable domain: DSGVTQTPKHLITATGQRVTLRCSPRSGDLSVYWYQQSLDQGLQFLIQYYNGEERAKGNILERFSAQQFPDLHSELNLSSLELGDSALYFCASSGTRFDNEQFFGPGTRLTVL.

This sequence joins TRBV4-3 and TRBJ1-3; no reliable D call. Germline values: CDR1 LGHNA, CDR2 YSLEER. This CDR3 is 15 amino acids long. Trimming removed 0 bases from V and 0 bases from J, with 6 bases in between. For the CDR3, the DNA is TGCGCCAGCAGCCAAGACTCGAGCTCTGGAAACACCATATATTTT. Amino acid sequence: CASSQDSSSGNTIYF.

Only one count was recorded for this clone. This chain uses TRBV5-6 with TRBJ1-1; TRBD1 might be the D (5 bases). The CDR3 covers 13 residues. Germline assignment: CDR1 SGHDT and CDR2 YYEEEE. Between the trimmed V and J ends, which lost 5 bases and 3 bases, there was a span of 11 bases. This chain's CDR3 is CASRGREHTEAFF. The CDR3 coding sequence is TGTGCCAGCAGGGGCAGGGAGCACACTGAAGCTTTCTTT. Full variable domain (rest looked up from reference TRBV5-6 and TRBJ1-1): DAGVTQSPTHLIKTRGQQVTLRCSPKSGHDTVSWYQQALGQGPQFIFQYYEEEERQRGNFPDRFSGHQFPNYSSELNVNALLLGDSALYLCASRGREHTEAFFGQGTRLTVV.

The rearrangement links TRBV18 to TRBJ2-1, with 10 bases that match TRBD2. Trimming cost V 2 bases and J 7 bases; bases outside gene matches: 5. The CDR3 extends over 15 amino acids. CDR1 is KGHSH, CDR2 LQKENI, per germline. The CDR3 DNA reads TGTGCCAGCTCACCAAAACTAGCGGGAACAAATGAGCAGTTCTTC. It specifies CASSPKLAGTNEQFF.

The chain is built from TRBV4-1 and TRBJ2-7, with D perhaps matching TRBD1 or TRBD2 (5 bases each). CDR3 length: 14 residues. V lost 2 bases, J lost 3 bases, and 11 bases lay in between. Per germline, CDR1 MGHRA and CDR2 YSYEKL. CDR3 DNA sequence: TGCGCCAGCAGCCAACCCGGGGACCGCTACGAGCAGTACTTC. This codes for CASSQPGDRYEQYF.

V gene TRBV2 combines with J gene TRBJ2-7, with D possibly being TRBD1 or TRBD2 (6 bases each). V was shortened by 4 bases and J by 3 bases, with 10 bases between the two germline ends. The CDR3 runs to 13 residues. The germline gives CDR1 SNHLY, CDR2 FYNNEI. The CDR3 region is CASSGGANYEQYF. CDR3 in DNA: TGTGCCAGCAGTGGGGGGGCGAACTACGAGCAGTACTTC.

Comment on this clone: One end of the junction does not line up with germline, which may come from a read error. The V call is TRBV7-7, the J call TRBJ2-5; 15 positions agree with TRBD2. The germline CDR1 and CDR2 sequences are SSHAT and FNYEAQ (reference sequence). The CDR3 has 16 residues. The CDR3: CASSPGLAGGQETQYF. DNA for the CDR3: TGTGCTAGCAGCCCTGGACTAGCGGGGGGGCAAGAGACCCAGTACTTC.

This rearrangement joins TRBV2 to TRBJ2-2; D remains ambiguous. V lost 8 bases and J 7 bases, leaving 14 bases between the germline ends. CDR1 is SNHLY, CDR2 FYNNEI, per germline. The CDR3 has 13 residues. The CDR3 protein is CASFSDTGGELFF. The CDR3 DNA sequence: TGTGCCAGCTTTTCTGACACGGGCGGGGAGCTGTTTTTT.

The chain carries TRBV28 and TRBJ2-5; D may correspond to TRBD1 or TRBD2 (6 bases each). The germline CDR1 and CDR2 sequences are MDHEN and SYDVKM. The CDR3 consists of 15 residues. V lost 5 bases to trimming and J lost 1 base, with 14 bases between them. The CDR3 bases are TGTGCCAGCAGTCTTGAGGGGGGTGGCCAAGAGACCCAGTACTTC. Protein: CASSLEGGGQETQYF.

The chain uses TRBV6-6 and TRBJ1-5; a possible D gene is TRBD1 (5 bases). The V gene's germline CDR1 is MNHNY and CDR2 SVGAGI (reference sequence). Trimming took 8 bases from V and 0 from J, leaving 11 bases between them. The CDR3 covers 14 residues. CDR3 in DNA: TGTGCCAGCTCAGGGTGGTCTAGCAATCAGCCCCAGCATTTT. Protein product: CASSGWSSNQPQHF.

The chain links TRBV29-1 to TRBJ1-2, with D maybe TRBD1 (5 bases). This CDR3 contains 12 residues. With 6 bases removed from V and 6 bases from J, the gap between germline ends came to 14 bases. Per the germline V gene, CDR1 is SQVTM and CDR2 is ANQGSEA. Written as DNA, the CDR3 is TGCAGCGTAGAACGGGACGGCCATGGCTACACCTTC. Protein sequence: CSVERDGHGYTF.

This chain uses TRBV11-3 with TRBJ1-1, with D possibly TRBD1 on 6 matching bases. The CDR3 has 11 amino acids. Trimming took 6 bases from V and 8 from J, leaving 10 bases between them. Germline V CDR1 and CDR2: SGHNT, YENEEA. The CDR3 nucleotides read TGTGCCAGCAGGCGGACAGAAGAAGCTTTCTTT. It is translated as CASRRTEEAFF.

The CDR3 protein is CASSLQGRGTGELFF. The CDR3 DNA reads as TGTGCCAGCAGCCTCCAGGGCCGGGGGACCGGGGAGCTGTTTTTT. The V call is TRBV7-6, the J call TRBJ2-2; TRBD2 might be the D (6 bases). The CDR3 totals 15 residues. V lost 5 bases to trimming and J lost 5 bases, with 15 bases between them. Germline CDR1 is SGHVS and CDR2 is FNYEAQ.

The rearrangement joins TRBV10-3 to TRBJ2-7, with TRBD2 matching over 8 bases. CDR3 size: 14 residues. The J segment lost 6 bases and the V segment lost 10 bases, leaving 14 bases of the junction unmatched. Per germline, CDR1 ENHRY and CDR2 SYGVKD. The CDR3: CATRTRDGGGEQYF. CDR3 coding DNA: TGTGCCACCAGGACCCGGGACGGGGGGGGCGAGCAGTACTTC.

The CDR3 protein is CASSHGSPYEQYF. The CDR3 coding sequence is TGCGCCAGCAGCCACGGGTCCCCCTACGAGCAGTACTTC. The J gene is TRBJ2-7, the V gene TRBV4-1; D unresolved. CDR3 length: 13 amino acids. The germline gives CDR1 MGHRA, CDR2 YSYEKL. Trimming took 3 bases from V and 2 from J, leaving 8 bases between them.

This clone was seen a few times. This chain links TRBV27 with TRBJ1-1; 8 bases map to TRBD1. Germline-derived CDR1 and CDR2 are MNHEY and SMNVEV (reference sequence). The CDR3 length is 14 residues. The ends lost 2 bases at V and 1 base at J; junction bases unmatched: 0. Here the CDR3 reads CASSLGQGNTEAFF. CDR3 nucleotide sequence: TGTGCCAGCAGTTTAGGACAGGGGAACACTGAAGCTTTCTTT.